The rows below give T cell receptor beta chains drawn from one sample of a study of a mutant IDH1 vaccine in newly diagnosed glioma. Their antigens remain unidentified. Measured with immunoSEQ multiplex PCR; TCRdb has only the in-frame clones, and not every one. The table has about 42,000 clones, 70% to 90% seen once; the top ten hold approximately 1.5%. The material sequenced was PBMCs, taken from a glioma patient whose treatment included an IDH1 peptide vaccine. The source of these receptors is a man aged 35-49 years with glioma. The CDR3 runs from the conserved cysteine through the conserved F or W. Fields, in order: CDR3 protein, CDR3 DNA, D gene, J gene, clone size, V gene. A D gene is named only where the DNA matches it firmly. A clone size is listed for some rows: how often the clone was seen (once, few, many), or a class if it is expanded.

CDR3aa: CASSRWSNQPQHF
CDR3nt: TGTGCCAGCAGTAGGTGGTCCAATCAGCCCCAGCATTTT
d_gene: .
j_gene: TRBJ1-5
abundance: few
v_gene: TRBV27

CDR3aa: CALERGAVKKLFF
CDR3nt: TGTGCCCTGGAGAGGGGGGCTGTCAAAAAACTGTTTTTT
d_gene: .
j_gene: TRBJ1-4
abundance: .
v_gene: TRBV7-9

CDR3aa: CASSTYLAGDSGEQYF
CDR3nt: TGTGCCAGCAGCACCTACTTAGCGGGAGATTCGGGCGAGCAGTACTTC
d_gene: TRBD2
j_gene: TRBJ2-7
abundance: .
v_gene: TRBV7-9

CDR3aa: CASSPRKNQNTEAFF
CDR3nt: TGTGCCAGCTCACCACGCAAGAATCAGAACACTGAAGCTTTCTTT
d_gene: .
j_gene: TRBJ1-1
abundance: .
v_gene: TRBV18

CDR3aa: CASSQGVNQPQHF
CDR3nt: TGTGCCAGCAGCCAGGGGGTCAATCAGCCCCAGCATTTT
d_gene: TRBD1
j_gene: TRBJ1-5
abundance: .
v_gene: TRBV7-2

CDR3aa: CASSVGLNYGYTF
CDR3nt: TGTGCCAGCAGCGTAGGGCTGAACTATGGCTACACCTTC
d_gene: .
j_gene: TRBJ1-2
abundance: .
v_gene: TRBV9

CDR3aa: CASSSWAGLRSTEAFF
CDR3nt: TGTGCCAGCAGCTCTTGGGCAGGGCTGAGATCCACTGAAGCTTTCTTT
d_gene: .
j_gene: TRBJ1-1
abundance: few
v_gene: TRBV5-6

CDR3aa: CASRIFGGIDEQYF
CDR3nt: TGTGCCAGCAGGATTTTCGGGGGCATCGACGAGCAGTACTTC
d_gene: .
j_gene: TRBJ2-7
abundance: .
v_gene: TRBV6-1

CDR3aa: CASSPRGDYIGTQYF
CDR3nt: TGTGCCAGCAGCCCTCGTGGGGACTACATAGGGACCCAGTACTTC
d_gene: TRBD2
j_gene: TRBJ2-5
abundance: .
v_gene: TRBV11-2

CDR3aa: CASSPFEGLAGGGETQYF
CDR3nt: TGTGCCAGCTCACCATTCGAAGGACTAGCGGGAGGCGGGGAGACCCAGTACTTC
d_gene: TRBD2
j_gene: TRBJ2-5
abundance: .
v_gene: TRBV18

CDR3aa: CASSPAQGGQAQHF
CDR3nt: TGTGCCAGCTCACCAGCCCAGGGGGGACAAGCCCAGCATTTT
d_gene: TRBD1
j_gene: TRBJ1-5
abundance: .
v_gene: TRBV18

CDR3aa: CASSQADTTEQYF
CDR3nt: TGCGCCAGCAGCCAAGCGGATACTACCGAGCAGTACTTC
d_gene: .
j_gene: TRBJ2-7
abundance: .
v_gene: TRBV4-3

CDR3aa: CASSLVGQGNTEAFF
CDR3nt: TGTGCCAGCAGCTTGGTGGGACAGGGTAACACTGAAGCTTTCTTT
d_gene: TRBD1
j_gene: TRBJ1-1
abundance: .
v_gene: TRBV5-6

CDR3aa: CASSQEAWLAGGLAYNEQFF
CDR3nt: TGCGCCAGCAGCCAAGAAGCATGGCTAGCGGGAGGCCTTGCCTACAATGAGCAGTTCTTC
d_gene: TRBD2
j_gene: TRBJ2-1
abundance: .
v_gene: TRBV4-1

CDR3aa: CSVDLVEAPYEQYF
CDR3nt: TGCAGCGTAGACCTAGTGGAGGCCCCATACGAGCAGTACTTC
d_gene: .
j_gene: TRBJ2-7
abundance: .
v_gene: TRBV29-1

CDR3aa: CASSLWVGAEAFF
CDR3nt: TGTGCCAGCAGTTTATGGGTGGGCGCTGAAGCTTTCTTT
d_gene: .
j_gene: TRBJ1-1
abundance: .
v_gene: TRBV28

CDR3aa: CASSQDGSGAGANVLTF
CDR3nt: TGCGCCAGCAGCCAAGATGGGTCAGGGGCTGGGGCCAACGTCCTGACTTTC
d_gene: .
j_gene: TRBJ2-6
abundance: .
v_gene: TRBV4-3

CDR3aa: CASSGGLSNTEAFF
CDR3nt: TGTGCCAGCAGCGGGGGACTGTCGAACACTGAAGCTTTCTTT
d_gene: .
j_gene: TRBJ1-1
abundance: few
v_gene: TRBV5-5

CDR3aa: CASSPRTSGLSDTQYF
CDR3nt: TGTGCCAGCTCACCCCGGACTAGCGGGCTCTCCGATACGCAGTATTTT
d_gene: TRBD2
j_gene: TRBJ2-3
abundance: .
v_gene: TRBV18

CDR3aa: CASSTQGYEQYF
CDR3nt: TGTGCCAGCAGCACACAGGGCTACGAGCAGTACTTC
d_gene: .
j_gene: TRBJ2-7
abundance: few
v_gene: TRBV7-2

CDR3aa: CASSQVAGGAYEQYF
CDR3nt: TGCGCCAGCAGCCAAGTTGCGGGAGGTGCCTACGAGCAGTACTTC
d_gene: TRBD2
j_gene: TRBJ2-7
abundance: .
v_gene: TRBV4-3

CDR3aa: CASSLGTGLGEQYF
CDR3nt: TGTGCCAGCAGCTTGGGGACAGGGCTCGGCGAGCAGTACTTC
d_gene: TRBD1
j_gene: TRBJ2-7
abundance: .
v_gene: TRBV7-3

CDR3aa: CAISVGKQGPHEKLFF
CDR3nt: TGTGCCATCAGTGTCGGTAAACAGGGCCCCCATGAAAAACTGTTTTTT
d_gene: .
j_gene: TRBJ1-4
abundance: .
v_gene: TRBV10-3

CDR3aa: CSVGGLSYNEQFF
CDR3nt: TGCAGCGTCGGGGGTCTCTCCTACAATGAGCAGTTCTTC
d_gene: .
j_gene: TRBJ2-1
abundance: .
v_gene: TRBV29-1

CDR3aa: CASGTGPYGYTF
CDR3nt: TGTGCCAGCGGAACAGGCCCCTATGGCTACACCTTC
d_gene: .
j_gene: TRBJ1-2
abundance: .
v_gene: TRBV6-5

CDR3aa: CASSYSGTRYQETQYF
CDR3nt: TGTGCCAGCAGTTATAGTGGGACGAGGTACCAAGAGACCCAGTACTTC
d_gene: .
j_gene: TRBJ2-5
abundance: .
v_gene: TRBV6-5

CDR3aa: CASSLNRGYTEAFF
CDR3nt: TGTGCCAGCTCACTCAACAGGGGGTACACTGAAGCTTTCTTT
d_gene: TRBD1
j_gene: TRBJ1-1
abundance: .
v_gene: TRBV18

CDR3aa: CASHPGGGSLNTEAFF
CDR3nt: TGTGCCAGTCACCCAGGGGGCGGCAGCTTGAACACTGAAGCTTTCTTT
d_gene: TRBD1
j_gene: TRBJ1-1
abundance: .
v_gene: TRBV25-1

CDR3aa: CASSREPPLDEQYF
CDR3nt: TGTGCCAGCTCACGAGAACCCCCCCTCGACGAGCAGTACTTC
d_gene: .
j_gene: TRBJ2-7
abundance: .
v_gene: TRBV18

CDR3aa: CASSPQRTGGFLRNYGYTF
CDR3nt: TGTGCCAGCTCACCACAGCGGACAGGAGGTTTTTTAAGGAACTATGGCTACACCTTC
d_gene: TRBD1
j_gene: TRBJ1-2
abundance: .
v_gene: TRBV18

CDR3aa: CASSSGTSSTDTQYF
CDR3nt: TGCGCCAGCAGCTCCGGGACTTCGAGCACAGATACGCAGTATTTT
d_gene: .
j_gene: TRBJ2-3
abundance: .
v_gene: TRBV5-1

CDR3aa: CASSLSTGNTGELFF
CDR3nt: TGTGCCAGCAGCTTAAGTACTGGGAACACCGGGGAGCTGTTTTTT
d_gene: .
j_gene: TRBJ2-2
abundance: .
v_gene: TRBV7-2

CDR3aa: CASSFSGSPGETQYF
CDR3nt: TGCGCCAGCAGCTTTAGCGGGAGTCCCGGAGAGACCCAGTACTTC
d_gene: TRBD2
j_gene: TRBJ2-5
abundance: .
v_gene: TRBV4-1

CDR3aa: CASSPGTPPSELFF
CDR3nt: TGTGCCAGCAGCCCCGGGACTCCACCGAGTGAGCTGTTTTTT
d_gene: .
j_gene: TRBJ2-2
abundance: .
v_gene: TRBV7-2

CDR3aa: CASSGWGSPTGYTF
CDR3nt: TGTGCCAGCAGCGGCTGGGGCAGCCCAACCGGCTACACCTTC
d_gene: .
j_gene: TRBJ1-2
abundance: .
v_gene: TRBV7-2

CDR3aa: CATQPPYTDTQYF
CDR3nt: TGTGCTACCCAGCCACCTTACACAGATACGCAGTATTTT
d_gene: .
j_gene: TRBJ2-3
abundance: .
v_gene: TRBV2

CDR3aa: CASSSPSRASSYEQYF
CDR3nt: TGCGCCAGCAGCTCCCCTTCCCGGGCGAGCTCCTACGAGCAGTACTTC
d_gene: .
j_gene: TRBJ2-7
abundance: .
v_gene: TRBV5-1

CDR3aa: CASSSGQGAFF
CDR3nt: TGTGCCAGCAGCTCGGGACAGGGAGCTTTCTTT
d_gene: TRBD1
j_gene: TRBJ1-1
abundance: few
v_gene: TRBV11-2

CDR3aa: CASSFSGYNEQFF
CDR3nt: TGTGCCAGCAGCTTTAGCGGATACAATGAGCAGTTCTTC
d_gene: .
j_gene: TRBJ2-1
abundance: .
v_gene: TRBV9

CDR3aa: CASSLDSPGTGELFF
CDR3nt: TGTGCCAGCAGCTTGGATAGTCCGGGAACCGGGGAGCTGTTTTTT
d_gene: .
j_gene: TRBJ2-2
abundance: .
v_gene: TRBV5-4

CDR3aa: CASSEETGNRSDVLTF
CDR3nt: TGCGCCAGCAGTGAAGAGACAGGGAATCGGTCGGACGTCCTGACTTTC
d_gene: TRBD1
j_gene: TRBJ2-6
abundance: .
v_gene: TRBV10-1

CDR3aa: CASSPRDRDQPQHF
CDR3nt: TGTGCCAGCTCACCCCGGGACAGGGACCAGCCCCAGCATTTT
d_gene: TRBD1
j_gene: TRBJ1-5
abundance: .
v_gene: TRBV18

CDR3aa: CASSQAPLRDKGDRVLTF
CDR3nt: TGCGCCAGCAGCCAAGCTCCCCTTAGGGACAAGGGTGATCGCGTCCTGACTTTC
d_gene: .
j_gene: TRBJ2-6
abundance: .
v_gene: TRBV4-1

CDR3aa: CASSENPGWRGETQYF
CDR3nt: TGCGCCAGCAGTGAGAACCCAGGGTGGCGTGGAGAGACCCAGTACTTC
d_gene: .
j_gene: TRBJ2-5
abundance: .
v_gene: TRBV10-1

CDR3aa: CASSVGRSYGYTF
CDR3nt: TGTGCCAGCAGCGTAGGGAGAAGCTATGGCTACACCTTC
d_gene: .
j_gene: TRBJ1-2
abundance: .
v_gene: TRBV9

CDR3aa: CASSLGIWEPQHF
CDR3nt: TGTGCCAGCAGCTTGGGGATATGGGAGCCCCAGCATTTT
d_gene: .
j_gene: TRBJ1-5
abundance: .
v_gene: TRBV7-2

CDR3aa: CASSQDRTGAMNTGELFF
CDR3nt: TGCGCCAGCAGCCAAGATAGGACAGGGGCCATGAACACCGGGGAGCTGTTTTTT
d_gene: TRBD1
j_gene: TRBJ2-2
abundance: once
v_gene: TRBV4-3

CDR3aa: CASSPLSGANTGELFF
CDR3nt: TGTGCCAGCAGCCCCCTTAGCGGGGCCAACACCGGGGAGCTGTTTTTT
d_gene: TRBD2
j_gene: TRBJ2-2
abundance: few
v_gene: TRBV7-9

CDR3aa: CASSQVETPDGQYF
CDR3nt: TGTGCCAGCAGCCAAGTAGAAACTCCGGACGGTCAGTACTTC
d_gene: .
j_gene: TRBJ2-4
abundance: .
v_gene: TRBV4-2

CDR3aa: CASSYLGLGSNEKLFF
CDR3nt: TGTGCCAGCAGTTACCTTGGGCTGGGCTCAAATGAAAAACTGTTTTTT
d_gene: .
j_gene: TRBJ1-4
abundance: .
v_gene: TRBV27

CDR3aa: CASTPERHLVNIQYF
CDR3nt: TGTGCCAGCACGCCCGAGAGGCACCTTGTAAACATTCAGTACTTC
d_gene: .
j_gene: TRBJ2-4
abundance: .
v_gene: TRBV6-1

CDR3aa: CAISPRGADTQYF
CDR3nt: TGTGCCATCAGTCCCCGAGGAGCAGATACGCAGTATTTT
d_gene: .
j_gene: TRBJ2-3
abundance: .
v_gene: TRBV10-3

CDR3aa: CSVSTGLGYGYTF
CDR3nt: TGCAGCGTTTCGACAGGGCTGGGCTATGGCTACACCTTC
d_gene: TRBD1
j_gene: TRBJ1-2
abundance: .
v_gene: TRBV29-1

CDR3aa: CSVHQGQGNYGYTF
CDR3nt: TGCAGCGTCCACCAGGGACAGGGGAACTATGGCTACACCTTC
d_gene: TRBD1
j_gene: TRBJ1-2
abundance: .
v_gene: TRBV29-1

CDR3aa: CASRLAQVYEQYF
CDR3nt: TGTGCCAGCAGGCTCGCCCAGGTCTACGAGCAGTACTTC
d_gene: .
j_gene: TRBJ2-7
abundance: .
v_gene: TRBV5-6